These T cell receptor beta chains were read from a single sample in a study of glioma-infiltrating T cells. One entry per CDR3 protein, called by TCRdb with MiXCR from the multiplex PCR reads. The top ten clones hold 40% to 55% of a sample with around 97,000 distinct CDR3 sequences, around 28% of them seen once. Sequencing input: glioma tissue, nonneoplastic brain tissue, or PBMCs (not recorded which). These receptors all come from a human donor with low-grade glioma or glioblastoma, undergoing nonglioma brain surgery, or in good health (not recorded which). CDR3s include the opening cysteine and the closing phenylalanine or tryptophan. The order of the fields is V gene, clone size, CDR3 length, CDR3 protein. Clone size is stated in some rows and not others, as once, few, many or a class when expanded.

TRBV11-1 | few | 12 | CASSFVGYEQYF
TRBV19 | few | 16 | CASSSLGLSKNTEAFF
TRBV28 | many | 13 | CASSSPPKGGYTF
TRBV2 | few | 14 | CASIAGGPVDTQYF
TRBV20-1 | . | 14 | CSAHLAGGTDTQYF
TRBV4-1 | many | 14 | CASSPNGGEDEQYF
TRBV3-1 | few | 15 | CASSQTGTGNNEQFF
TRBV7-8 | . | 12 | CASSTQDYGYTF
TRBV6-1 | medium-sized | 15 | CASSRYRTDQETQYF
TRBV6-1 | many | 12 | CASLSSGNTIYF
TRBV7-2 | many | 13 | CASSLRDRSRRYF
TRBV29-1 | . | 12 | CSSGQGDYGYTF
TRBV7-9 | . | 16 | CASSSKGDRGTYEQYF
TRBV11-2 | . | 13 | CASSGQLNTEAFF
TRBV4-1 | many | 13 | CASSSRPGNTIYF
TRBV27 | . | 16 | CASNTEHGISYNEQFF
TRBV6-2/TRBV6-3 | few | 16 | CASSYVGFSGANVLTF
TRBV7-2 | many | 12 | CASSLDIETQYF
TRBV7-8 | few | 14 | CASSLDGVNNGYTF
TRBV6-2/TRBV6-3 | many | 14 | CASSYTRTDYEQYF
TRBV6-1 | many | 15 | CASSRDRATNEKLFF
TRBV4-3 | many | 14 | CASSQGQASYEQYF
TRBV7-9 | . | 14 | CASSVLGRNHGYTF
TRBV7-3 | . | 15 | CASSLAADMNTEAFF
TRBV2 | many | 15 | CASRERGLKNTEAFF
TRBV27 | few | 19 | CASSYSIFDPQVMNTEAFF
TRBV7-7 | few | 14 | CASSLAGQGETQYF
TRBV12-3/TRBV12-4 | many | 13 | CASRWTVGQPQHF
TRBV7-9 | . | 14 | CASSLAGRSTEAFF
TRBV12-3/TRBV12-4 | many | 14 | CASRPTEGYTEAFF